This T cell receptor beta chain was sequenced during a study of T cell responses to AZD1222 COVID-19 vaccine. Repertoires were generated with immunoSEQ multiplex PCR, while TCRdb's copy carries only in-frame clones and drops some. The data contain roughly 110,000 clones, about 89% of them singletons. The material sequenced was peripheral blood, taken on day 0 of AZD1222 vaccination. This TCR was recovered from an adult in good health.

The CDR3 spells CASSSGQSYGYTF. DNA of the CDR3: TGCGCCAGCAGTTCGGGACAGAGCTATGGCTACACCTTC. The chain links TRBV5-1 to TRBJ1-2, with 7 nucleotides matching TRBD1. There are 13 residues in the CDR3. J was trimmed by 4 bases and V by 5 bases; bases with no gene match: 5. Germline V gives CDR1 SGHRS, CDR2 YFSETQ.